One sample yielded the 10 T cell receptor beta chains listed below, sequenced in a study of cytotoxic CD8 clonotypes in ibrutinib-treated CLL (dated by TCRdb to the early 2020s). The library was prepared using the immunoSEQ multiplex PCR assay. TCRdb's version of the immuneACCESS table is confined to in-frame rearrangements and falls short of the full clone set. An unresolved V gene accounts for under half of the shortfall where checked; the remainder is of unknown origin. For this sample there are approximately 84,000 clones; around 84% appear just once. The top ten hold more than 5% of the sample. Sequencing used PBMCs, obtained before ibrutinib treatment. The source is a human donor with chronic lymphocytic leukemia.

The CDR3 protein is CASSTRQGNQPQHF. The CDR3 DNA reads as TGTGCCAGCAGCACGCGACAGGGGAATCAGCCCCAGCATTTT. The rearrangement joins TRBV7-2 to TRBJ1-5; 8 bases agree with TRBD1. The CDR3 loop spans 14 amino acids. CDR1 is SGHTA and CDR2 is FQGNSA in the germline V gene. The J segment lost 4 bases and the V segment lost 5 bases, leaving 4 bases of the junction unmatched.

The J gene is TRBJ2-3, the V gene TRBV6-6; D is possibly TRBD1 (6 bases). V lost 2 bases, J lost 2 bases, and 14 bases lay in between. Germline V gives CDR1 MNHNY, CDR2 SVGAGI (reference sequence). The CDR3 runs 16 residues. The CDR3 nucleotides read TGTGCCAGCAGTTACAAGGGGACACCCTTCACAGATACGCAGTATTTT. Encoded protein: CASSYKGTPFTDTQYF.

CDR3 sequence: CASSPGVQETQYF. The CDR3 DNA is TGTGCCAGCAGCCCAGGGGTCCAAGAGACCCAGTACTTC. The chain recombines TRBV9 with TRBJ2-5; a possible D gene is TRBD1 (6 bases). V lost 4 bases to trimming and J lost 1 base, with 8 bases between them. CDR1 is SGDLS and CDR2 is YYNGEE in the germline V gene. This CDR3 has 13 residues.

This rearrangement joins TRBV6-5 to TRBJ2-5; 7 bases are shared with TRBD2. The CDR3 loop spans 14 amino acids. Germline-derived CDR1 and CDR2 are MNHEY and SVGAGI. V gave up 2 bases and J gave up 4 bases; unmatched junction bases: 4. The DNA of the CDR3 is TGTGCCAGCAGTTACGGCAGGGAGGGAGAGACCCAGTACTTC. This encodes CASSYGREGETQYF.

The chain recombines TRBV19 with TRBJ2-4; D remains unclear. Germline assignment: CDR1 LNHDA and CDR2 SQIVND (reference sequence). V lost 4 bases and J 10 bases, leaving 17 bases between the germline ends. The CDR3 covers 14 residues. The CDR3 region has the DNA TGTGCCAGTAGTACCACAGCCGTGGCGCGAATTCAGTACTTC. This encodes CASSTTAVARIQYF.

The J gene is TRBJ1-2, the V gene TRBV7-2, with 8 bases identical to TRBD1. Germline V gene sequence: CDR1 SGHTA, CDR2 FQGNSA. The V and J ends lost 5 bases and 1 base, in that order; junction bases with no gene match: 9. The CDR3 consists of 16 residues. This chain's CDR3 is CASSPEGTGLNYGYTF. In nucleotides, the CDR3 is TGTGCCAGCAGCCCGGAGGGGACAGGACTTAACTATGGCTACACCTTC.

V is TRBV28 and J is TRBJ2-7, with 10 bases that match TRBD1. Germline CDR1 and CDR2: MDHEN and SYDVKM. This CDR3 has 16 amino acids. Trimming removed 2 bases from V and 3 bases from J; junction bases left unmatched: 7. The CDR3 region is CASSLDWTGGVYEQYF. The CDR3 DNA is TGTGCCAGCAGTTTAGATTGGACAGGGGGTGTCTACGAGCAGTACTTC.

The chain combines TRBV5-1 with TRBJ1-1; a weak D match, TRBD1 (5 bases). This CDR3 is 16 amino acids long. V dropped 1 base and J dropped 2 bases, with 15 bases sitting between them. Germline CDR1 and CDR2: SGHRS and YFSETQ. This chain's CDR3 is CASSLSGKSLNTEAFF. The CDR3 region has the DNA TGCGCCAGCAGCTTGTCAGGGAAATCTTTAAACACTGAAGCTTTCTTT.

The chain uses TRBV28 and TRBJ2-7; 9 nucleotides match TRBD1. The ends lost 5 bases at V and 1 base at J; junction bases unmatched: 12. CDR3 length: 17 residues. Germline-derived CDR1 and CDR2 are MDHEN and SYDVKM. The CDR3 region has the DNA TGTGCCAGCAGTCCACCGGGACAGGGCGTTTTTTCCTACGAGCAGTACTTC. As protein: CASSPPGQGVFSYEQYF.

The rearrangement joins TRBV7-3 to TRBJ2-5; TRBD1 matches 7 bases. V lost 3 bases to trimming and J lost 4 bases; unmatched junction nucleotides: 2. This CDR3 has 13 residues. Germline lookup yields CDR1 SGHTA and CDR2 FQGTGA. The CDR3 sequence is CASSLDRRETQYF. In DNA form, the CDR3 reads TGTGCCAGCAGCTTGGACAGGCGAGAGACCCAGTACTTC.